What follows are 17 T cell receptor beta chains derived from one specimen sequenced in a study of cytomegalovirus exposure and HLA in healthy donors. Primers: 60 Vbeta forward and 13 Jbeta reverse. Measured with immunoSEQ multiplex PCR; TCRdb has only the in-frame clones, and not every one. The data show 100,000 to 150,000 clones, 80% seen once. The material sequenced was PBMCs. Every receptor here comes from a man aged 35 to 55 in good health and CMV-seronegative.

The chain carries TRBV7-6 and TRBJ2-7, with 9 positions matching TRBD2. The CDR3 extends over 15 amino acids. V dropped 1 base and J dropped 3; count of bases not matched to a gene: 4. Germline lookup yields CDR1 SGHVS and CDR2 FNYEAQ. The CDR3 DNA follows: TGTGCCAGCAGCTTAGAGACTAGCGGACACTACGAGCAGTACTTC. Translating it yields CASSLETSGHYEQYF.

The rearrangement joins TRBV5-6 to TRBJ2-7; TRBD2 matches 12 bases. V lost 5 bases to trimming and J lost 2 bases; unmatched junction nucleotides: 5. This CDR3 comprises 15 residues. Germline V gene data show CDR1 as SGHDT and CDR2 as YYEEEE. The CDR3 DNA sequence: TGTGCCAGCAGTTTCGGACTAGCGGGGCCCTACGAGCAGTACTTC. Its protein product is CASSFGLAGPYEQYF.

The V call is TRBV6-1, the J call TRBJ1-6; 7 positions agree with TRBD1. The CDR3 has 15 residues. The germline CDR1 and CDR2 sequences are MNHNS and SASEGT. Trimming at V came to 1 base and at J to 10 bases, leaving 7 bases not matched to a gene. CDR3 in DNA: TGTGCCAGCAGTGAAGGAGGGGGCGCGGGATCACCCCTCCACTTT. Amino acid sequence: CASSEGGGAGSPLHF.

In its sample, this clone was seen once. Sequence at one end of the junction differs from germline and may be a read error. The chain joins TRBV19 to TRBJ2-1; 14 bases align to TRBD2. Germline CDR1 is LNHDA and CDR2 is SQIVND (reference sequence). The CDR3 loop spans 15 amino acids. CDR3 region: CASSIGLAGGSEQFF. CDR3 nucleotide sequence: TGTGCTAGTAGTATAGGACTAGCGGGAGGAAGTGAGCAGTTCTTC.

This chain joins TRBV6-1 and TRBJ2-1, with 9 bases that match TRBD2. The CDR3 has 15 residues. The germline CDR1 and CDR2 sequences are MNHNS and SASEGT. J lost 4 bases, V lost 6 bases, and 7 bases had no gene match. CDR3 bases: TGTGCCAGCAGAGTAGCGGGAGCAATTTACAATGAGCAGTTCTTC. Residues: CASRVAGAIYNEQFF.

The genes are TRBV9 and TRBJ2-7; no firm D call. The CDR3 spans 15 residues. Germline CDR1 and CDR2: SGDLS and YYNGEE. Trimming shortened V by 4 bases and J by 2 bases, and 16 bases separated the two germline ends. This CDR3 is CASSPHEAVAYEQYF. The CDR3 region has the DNA TGTGCCAGCAGCCCCCACGAGGCAGTCGCCTACGAGCAGTACTTC.

The chain has TRBV12-1 and TRBJ1-2; TRBD1, as called in the table, went unchecked against the DNA. TRBV12-1 is an annotated pseudogene. The CDR3 runs 14 residues. The CDR3 loop is CASSGRGVNYGYTF. DNA of the CDR3: TGTGCCAGCAGCGGCAGGGGGGTTAACTATGGCTACACCTTC.

This chain links TRBV28 with TRBJ1-5; weak D call: TRBD1 (6 bases). Per germline, CDR1 MDHEN and CDR2 SYDVKM. V lost 6 bases and J 3 bases, leaving 15 bases between the germline ends. This CDR3 comprises 15 residues. The DNA for the CDR3 is TGTGCCAGCAGCCCCCCGGACAGCTACAATCAGCCCCAGCATTTT. The encoded protein is CASSPPDSYNQPQHF.

The chain recombines TRBV28 with TRBJ2-7; D possibly corresponds to TRBD1 (6 bases). Germline CDR1 reads MDHEN; CDR2 reads SYDVKM. Trimming shortened V by 3 bases and J by 7 bases, and 16 bases separated the two germline ends. This CDR3 comprises 14 residues. The CDR3 spells CASSLGQGYGEQYF. The CDR3 DNA is TGTGCCAGCAGTTTGGGGCAGGGGTATGGAGAGCAGTACTTC.

The sample holds one count of this clone. The chain has TRBV6-1 and TRBJ1-4; D gene ambiguous. The ends were cut back, 5 bases at V and 1 base at J, with 8 bases in the middle. The CDR3 has 14 residues. Looked up from germline, CDR1 is MNHNS and CDR2 is SASEGT. The CDR3 bases are TGTGCCAGCAGTCCCGGCGGAACTAATGAAAAACTGTTTTTT. Protein product: CASSPGGTNEKLFF.

J is TRBJ2-1 and V is TRBV7-2; TRBD2 aligns across 12 bases. The length of the CDR3 is 14 residues. Germline-derived CDR1 and CDR2 are SGHTA and FQGNSA. V dropped 5 bases and J dropped 10; count of bases not matched to a gene: 6. CDR3 nucleotide sequence: TGTGCCAGCAGCCGTAGACTAGCGGGAGAGGAGCAGTTCTTC. Encoded protein: CASSRRLAGEEQFF.

V is TRBV10-3 and J is TRBJ2-6, with 8 positions matching TRBD1. The ends lost 10 bases at V and 0 bases at J; junction bases unmatched: 8. CDR3 size: 16 residues. Germline V gene lookup returns CDR1 ENHRY and CDR2 SYGVKD. This chain's CDR3 is CATLTGASSGANVLTF. The CDR3 DNA sequence: TGTGCCACTCTGACAGGGGCATCCTCTGGGGCCAACGTCCTGACTTTC.

V and J are TRBV28 and TRBJ1-5, with D hard to call. CDR3 length: 14 residues. Germline CDR1 and CDR2: MDHEN and SYDVKM. V was trimmed by 7 bases and J by 1 base, leaving 11 bases between them. CDR3 bases: TGTGCCAGCAACTTCGCGATAAGCAATCAGCCCCAGCATTTT. Protein: CASNFAISNQPQHF.

This chain uses TRBV10-3 with TRBJ2-3; D is uncertain. This CDR3 has 13 residues. Per germline, CDR1 ENHRY and CDR2 SYGVKD. The germline V and J ends were trimmed by 2 bases and 4 bases, with 7 bases remaining between them. The CDR3 region is CAISEPSADTQYF. The CDR3 DNA follows: TGTGCCATCAGTGAGCCGAGTGCAGATACGCAGTATTTT.

This chain links TRBV5-4 with TRBJ2-3; 14 bases map to TRBD2. The germline V gene encodes CDR1 SGHNT and CDR2 YYREEE (reference sequence). V was clipped by 4 bases and J by 4 bases; unmatched bases: 5. The CDR3 extends over 16 amino acids. The CDR3 DNA reads as TGTGCCAGCAGCCGGGGACTAGCGGGAGTAGCAGATACGCAGTATTTT. Translating it yields CASSRGLAGVADTQYF.

The chain joins TRBV5-1 to TRBJ1-3; D gene uncertain. CDR3 length: 14 amino acids. The ends were cut back, 4 bases at V and 0 bases at J, with 8 bases in the middle. Germline V lookup: CDR1 SGHRS, CDR2 YFSETQ. In DNA, the CDR3 is TGCGCCAGCAGCATTACAGACTCTGGAAACACCATATATTTT. Amino acid sequence: CASSITDSGNTIYF.

This rearrangement joins TRBV29-1 to TRBJ2-7, with a weak D call TRBD1 (6 bases). Trimming shortened V by 4 bases and J by 3 bases, and 10 bases separated the two germline ends. The CDR3 runs to 12 residues. Germline V gives CDR1 SQVTM, CDR2 ANQGSEA. The CDR3 DNA is TGCAGCGTTGGGGTCAGGGGCTACGAGCAGTACTTC. Protein product: CSVGVRGYEQYF.